The sequence of this TCR beta chain was determined in a study of T cell repertoires in cytomegalovirus infection. TCRdb redid the calling of the reads with MiXCR, one entry per CDR3 protein. The sample consists of approximately 76,000 distinct CDR3 sequences, 40% of them appearing once. This clonotype came up a few times. The antigen is unknown. The junction departs from the called germline gene at one end, perhaps through a read error. CDR3 length: 15 residues. The germline V gene has CDR1 SSHAT and CDR2 FNYEAQ (reference sequence). Sequencing used CD8+ T cells from cultured PBMCs, obtained from culture after CMV antigen stimulation. This TCR was recovered from a human donor in good health (CMV status not recorded). Some clones in this sample may be carry-over from other donors' samples. The chain combines TRBV7-7 with TRBJ2-7, with 10 bases that match TRBD1. The CDR3 DNA reads as TGTGCTAGCAGCTTAAGCCGGGACAGGGGTTACGAGCAGTACTTC. Protein product: CASSLSRDRGYEQYF.